A selection of T cell receptor beta chains follows, all from one sample in a study of graft-versus-host responses after intestinal transplantation. The assay was immunoSEQ multiplex PCR, and TCRdb's table has in-frame clones only and misses some. The sample carries about 59,000 clones, about 94% recorded once. Which antigens these TCRs recognize remains unknown. Sequencing was performed on unstimulated CD4+ T cells sorted from spleen or lymph node cells, taken before transplant. The receptors were gathered from a human donor who was the organ donor for an intestinal transplant. Each CDR3 is given with its conserved first and last residue. The order of the fields is D gene, V gene, J gene, clone size, CDR3 DNA, CDR3 protein. A D gene is named only where the DNA matches it firmly. Clone size appears in some rows only: once, few, many, or a class for an expanded clone.

.	TRBV6-1	TRBJ1-2	.	TGTGCCAGCAGTGAAATTTATCGGCGGCTGGGAGCTAACTATGGCTACACCTTC	CASSEIYRRLGANYGYTF
.	TRBV7-3	TRBJ1-1	.	TGTGCCAGCAGCCGTGGAGCGAACACTGAAGCTTTCTTT	CASSRGANTEAFF
.	TRBV5-1	TRBJ1-4	.	TGCGCCAGCAGCTTGGGACACTCCAAATCGGAAAAACTGTTTTTT	CASSLGHSKSEKLFF
.	TRBV6-1	TRBJ2-7	.	TGTGCCAGCAGTGAAGTTGGAGGGCGGATTACCTACGAGCAGTACTTC	CASSEVGGRITYEQYF
.	TRBV2	TRBJ1-5	.	TGTGCCAGCAGTGTGAGGGATAATCAGCCCCAGCATTTT	CASSVRDNQPQHF
.	TRBV27	TRBJ2-7	.	TGTGCCAGCAGTAACAGCCTAGCGCCCTCCTACGAGCAGTACTTC	CASSNSLAPSYEQYF
TRBD1	TRBV5-1	TRBJ1-2	.	TGCGCCAGCAGCTTGGCGACAGGGTTAAACTATGGCTACACCTTC	CASSLATGLNYGYTF
.	TRBV4-2	TRBJ2-3	.	TGTGCCAGCAGCCAAGAAGGGGAGGTCACAGATACGCAGTATTTT	CASSQEGEVTDTQYF
TRBD2	TRBV5-4	TRBJ2-2	.	TGTGCCAGCAGCTGGACTAGCGGGGGGGCCGGGGAGCTGTTTTTT	CASSWTSGGAGELFF
.	TRBV7-2	TRBJ2-3	.	TGTGCCAGCAGCTTAGCGCTCTCAGATACGCAGTATTTT	CASSLALSDTQYF
.	TRBV2	TRBJ1-2	.	TGTGCCAGCAGTGAAAGAGGAATCTATGGCTACACCTTC	CASSERGIYGYTF
.	TRBV4-3	TRBJ1-2	.	TGCGCCAGCAGCCAAGACAGGGTCTCTAACTATGGCTACACCTTC	CASSQDRVSNYGYTF
TRBD1	TRBV18	TRBJ2-1	.	TGTGCCAGCTCACTTATTATGGGACAGGGGGGGAATGAGCAGTTCTTC	CASSLIMGQGGNEQFF
.	TRBV21-1	TRBJ2-7	few	TGTGCCAGGGAGGGACGAAACGAATGGGAGCAGTACTTC	CAREGRNEWEQYF
.	TRBV9	TRBJ2-5	.	TGTGCCAGCAGCGTACCGGGGCGGGAGACCCAGTACTTC	CASSVPGRETQYF
TRBD2	TRBV29-1	TRBJ2-1	.	TGCTCGACCGGGACTAGCGGGGGGGCCGACTTCTTC	CSTGTSGGADFF
.	TRBV6-5	TRBJ1-6	.	TGTGCCAGCAGGGACCGCGGGGGGCGAAATTCACCCCTCCACTTT	CASRDRGGRNSPLHF
.	TRBV14	TRBJ1-1	once	TGTGCCAGCAGCCGTCTCCGGGACACTGAAGCTTTCTTT	CASSRLRDTEAFF
.	TRBV2	TRBJ1-1	.	TGTGCCAGCGGCTACAGGGTTTTCACTGAAGCTTTCTTT	CASGYRVFTEAFF
TRBD2	TRBV6-1	TRBJ2-7	.	TGTGCCAGCAGTGAAGGGACTAGCGGGGTATACGAGCAGTACTTC	CASSEGTSGVYEQYF
TRBD1	TRBV11-3	TRBJ1-4	.	TGTGCCAGCAGCCACGACAGGGGCGGTGATGAAAAACTGTTTTTT	CASSHDRGGDEKLFF
.	TRBV7-2	TRBJ2-7	once	TGTGCCAGCAGCATCTTACCGGGACTCCAGTACGAGCAGTACTTC	CASSILPGLQYEQYF
TRBD2	TRBV10-3	TRBJ2-7	.	TGTGCCATCAGTGAGCACCCTAAGACGGCGGGGGGGCCCGAGCAGTACTTC	CAISEHPKTAGGPEQYF
.	TRBV7-2	TRBJ2-3	.	TGTGCCAGCAGATTGGGGGTGCGGAGCACAGATACGCAGTATTTT	CASRLGVRSTDTQYF
.	TRBV10-3	TRBJ1-2	.	TGTGCCATCAGTGATGGGCTTTTGCAGGGGCGAGGCTACACCTTC	CAISDGLLQGRGYTF
.	TRBV5-8	TRBJ1-1	few	TGTGCCAGCAGCTTGTACACTGAAGCTTTCTTT	CASSLYTEAFF
TRBD2	TRBV5-1	TRBJ2-1	.	TGTGCCAGCAGCCCGGGACTATACAATGAGCAGTTCTTC	CASSPGLYNEQFF
.	TRBV5-4	TRBJ2-7	.	TGTGCCAGCAGCGCGAAACCCGGGACCCCTGACGAGCAGTACTTC	CASSAKPGTPDEQYF
.	TRBV18	TRBJ2-5	.	TGTGCCAGCTCACCTTCCCTAGGAAGTGAGCAGTACTTC	CASSPSLGSEQYF
.	TRBV19	TRBJ1-2	.	TGTGCCAGTAGTTGGCAGTCTAACTATGGCTACACCTTC	CASSWQSNYGYTF
.	TRBV5-6	TRBJ2-1	.	TGTGCCAGCAGCTTGGGGTTTGCTAGCTCCTACAATGAGCAGTTCTTC	CASSLGFASSYNEQFF
.	TRBV6-1	TRBJ1-1	.	TGTGCCAGCAGTGAAAACAGGAACACTGAAGCTTTCTTT	CASSENRNTEAFF
TRBD2	TRBV11-1	TRBJ2-1	.	TGTGCCAGCAGCTTAGAGGTGCCGGCGTTGGCTAGCGGGGGGGGTGAGCAGTTCTTC	CASSLEVPALASGGGEQFF
.	TRBV7-9	TRBJ1-4	.	TGTGCCAGCAGCTTACGTCGGTTTGGTGACAGTAATGAAAAACTGTTTTTT	CASSLRRFGDSNEKLFF
.	TRBV5-4	TRBJ1-6	.	TGTGCCAGCAGCTTGGGACAGAATTCACCCCTCCACTTT	CASSLGQNSPLHF
.	TRBV5-6	TRBJ1-3	.	TGTGCCAGCAGCTTAGAGTCCGACTCTGGAAACACCATATATTTT	CASSLESDSGNTIYF
TRBD2	TRBV7-6	TRBJ2-5	.	TGTGCCAGCAGCTTAGTCGCTAGCGGGGGGGCTCTTGAGACCCAGTACTTC	CASSLVASGGALETQYF
TRBD1	TRBV30	TRBJ1-1	.	TGTGCCTGGAAACAGGGGAGGACTGAAGCTTTCTTT	CAWKQGRTEAFF
.	TRBV29-1	TRBJ2-1	once	TGCAGCGTTGAAGATCCCCTGGGCTCCTACAATGAGCAGTTCTTC	CSVEDPLGSYNEQFF
TRBD2	TRBV6-5	TRBJ2-7	.	TGTGCCAGCAGTTATAGCGGGGCTTCCTCCTACGAGCAGTACTTC	CASSYSGASSYEQYF
.	TRBV30	TRBJ2-3	.	TGTGCCTGGAGATTCAGCGGACGCACAGATACGCAGTATTTT	CAWRFSGRTDTQYF
.	TRBV7-9	TRBJ2-7	.	TGTGCCAGCAGCTTCGGGTGGGGGGCGTCGGGATACGAGCAGTACTTC	CASSFGWGASGYEQYF
.	TRBV9	TRBJ1-4	.	TGTGCCAGCAGCCCGTTCGCGCCTGCAACTAATGAAAAACTGTTTTTT	CASSPFAPATNEKLFF
TRBD1	TRBV7-9	TRBJ2-3	.	TGTGCCAGCAGCTACATCCCGGGACAGCTCCATTTCACCACAGATACGCAGTATTTT	CASSYIPGQLHFTTDTQYF
TRBD2	TRBV25-1	TRBJ2-7	.	TGTGCCAGCAGTGAAACGGGACTAGGATTCCTCGAGCAGTACTTC	CASSETGLGFLEQYF
.	TRBV6-5	TRBJ1-2	.	TGTGCCAGGATCAGTAACTATGGCTACACCTTC	CARISNYGYTF
TRBD1	TRBV6-5	TRBJ1-4	.	TGTGCCAGCAGACAGGGGACTAATGAAAAACTGTTTTTT	CASRQGTNEKLFF
.	TRBV5-1	TRBJ1-1	.	TGCGCCAGCAGCTTGGGAGCCTACCCAGACACTGAAGCTTTCTTT	CASSLGAYPDTEAFF
TRBD2	TRBV5-1	TRBJ2-1	.	TGCGCCAGCAGCTTGCCCAGCGGGGGGGCCCATGAGCAGTTCTTC	CASSLPSGGAHEQFF
TRBD1	TRBV19	TRBJ2-7	.	TGTGCCAGTAGTATAGCAGGGGGCCTCTCCTACGAGCAGTACTTC	CASSIAGGLSYEQYF
.	TRBV9	TRBJ2-7	.	TGTGCCAGCAGCGTAGGCCGGGGGCCCTACGAGCAGTACTTC	CASSVGRGPYEQYF
.	TRBV4-3	TRBJ2-2	.	TGCGCCAGCAGCCAAGATATGGGACTTTTAGGCGGGGAGCTGTTTTTT	CASSQDMGLLGGELFF
.	TRBV7-9	TRBJ1-2	.	TGTGCCAGCAGCTTATTCGGGGGGTCTGGCTACACCTTC	CASSLFGGSGYTF
TRBD2	TRBV9	TRBJ2-3	.	TGTGCCAGCAGCTTTTCAGGCGGGGGGGGAGATACGCAGTATTTT	CASSFSGGGGDTQYF
.	TRBV6-6	TRBJ1-2	.	TGTGCCAGCAGTTACGGCGGGACTAACTATGGCTACACCTTC	CASSYGGTNYGYTF
.	TRBV5-1	TRBJ2-1	.	TGCGCCAGCACCTTGGTCGGGACCCTACGCAATGAGCAGTTCTTC	CASTLVGTLRNEQFF
.	TRBV5-4	TRBJ2-5	.	TGTGCCAGCAGCTTGGCCGAGACCCAGTACTTC	CASSLAETQYF
.	TRBV5-6	TRBJ1-2	.	TGTGCCAGCATACCTCAGGACAGACGTAACTATGGCTACACCTTC	CASIPQDRRNYGYTF
TRBD2	TRBV7-3	TRBJ2-1	few	TGTGCCAGCAGCCACGTGCGGGGGGGCCCCAGTGAGCAGTTCTTC	CASSHVRGGPSEQFF
TRBD2	TRBV14	TRBJ2-3	.	TGTGCCAGCAGCCTAATAGCGGGGGGAATCACAGATACGCAGTATTTT	CASSLIAGGITDTQYF